The 26 T cell receptor beta chains in this list originate from one sample, sequenced in a study of T cell changes during pregnancy in multiple sclerosis. Libraries were prepared by immunoSEQ multiplex PCR; TCRdb keeps only in-frame clonotypes and omits some of them. The data hold about 31,000 clones, with 87% observed a single time. The source material was CD8+ T cells from peripheral blood mononuclear cells, sampled before pregnancy. The source is a female donor with multiple sclerosis, enrolled in a pregnancy study.

The chain carries TRBV2 and TRBJ2-3; 14 nucleotides align to TRBD2. V was pared by 6 bases and J by 3 bases, with 5 bases of the junction left unmatched. CDR3 length: 16 residues. CDR1 and CDR2 from the germline V gene are SNHLY and FYNNEI. The CDR3 spells CASRDGTSGGTDTQYF. The CDR3 DNA sequence: TGTGCCAGCAGGGACGGGACTAGCGGGGGAACAGATACGCAGTATTTT.

The V gene is TRBV6-5, the J gene TRBJ2-3; 7 bases fit TRBD2. Trimming removed 2 bases from V and 1 base from J; junction bases left unmatched: 0. This CDR3 has 14 amino acids. CDR1 is MNHEY, CDR2 SVGAGI, per germline. The CDR3 coding sequence is TGTGCCAGCAGTTACGCGGGGGGCACAGATACGCAGTATTTT. It yields the protein CASSYAGGTDTQYF.

J is TRBJ1-2 and V is TRBV27; D may be TRBD1 (6 bases). This CDR3 comprises 14 residues. Trimming removed 3 bases at V and 4 bases at J, with 12 bases between. Germline lookup yields CDR1 MNHEY and CDR2 SMNVEV (reference sequence). The CDR3 nucleotides read TGTGCCAGCAGTTTGGGCAGGGGACGCTATGGCTACACCTTC. It encodes CASSLGRGRYGYTF.

The rearrangement uses TRBV6-5 and TRBJ1-4; TRBD1 agrees at 8 bases. V dropped 0 bases and J dropped 4; count of bases not matched to a gene: 1. Germline V CDR1 and CDR2: MNHEY, SVGAGI. The CDR3 spans 15 residues. In nucleotides, the CDR3 is TGTGCCAGCAGTTACTCGACAGGGGATAATGAAAAACTGTTTTTT. It specifies CASSYSTGDNEKLFF.

This clone was found a few times. The chain recombines TRBV9 with TRBJ1-2, with D possibly TRBD1 on 6 matching bases. CDR1 is SGDLS, CDR2 YYNGEE, per germline. This CDR3 is built from 15 residues. The V end lost 4 bases, the J end lost 4 bases, and 17 bases lay between the germline ends. CDR3 loop: CASSPPAGVSYGYTF. The CDR3 bases are TGTGCCAGCAGCCCCCCCGCAGGGGTGAGCTATGGCTACACCTTC. Filled out from reference TRBV9 and TRBJ1-2, the complete variable domain reads DSGVTQTPKHLITATGQRVTLRCSPRSGDLSVYWYQQSLDQGLQFLIQYYNGEERAKGNILERFSAQQFPDLHSELNLSSLELGDSALYFCASSPPAGVSYGYTFGSGTRLTVV.

The chain joins TRBV4-2 to TRBJ2-6, with D perhaps matching TRBD1 (5 bases). From germline, CDR1 is LGHNA and CDR2 YNFKEQ. Trimming left V 0 bases short and J 2 bases short, with 11 bases between. This CDR3 comprises 17 residues. CDR3 region: CASSQDFAGTGANVLTF. The CDR3 region has the DNA TGTGCCAGCAGCCAAGACTTCGCAGGGACTGGGGCCAACGTCCTGACTTTC.

This chain links TRBV19 with TRBJ2-2, with a possible D match to TRBD1 (6 bases). This CDR3 has 14 residues. CDR1 and CDR2 (germline): LNHDA, SQIVND (reference sequence). Between the trimmed V and J ends, which lost 1 base and 3 bases, there was a span of 6 bases. In nucleotides, the CDR3 is TGTGCCAGTAGTATAGCAGGGGACACCGGGGAGCTGTTTTTT. It translates to CASSIAGDTGELFF.

This clone showed up just once. This rearrangement joins TRBV6-6 to TRBJ2-5, with 7 bases identical to TRBD2. Trimming at V came to 4 bases and at J to 2 bases, leaving 10 bases not matched to a gene. The CDR3 length is 16 residues. Germline CDR1 MNHNY, CDR2 SVGAGI (reference sequence). CDR3 amino acids: CASSSSLASGQETQYF. CDR3 coding DNA: TGTGCCAGCAGTTCCTCCTTGGCTAGCGGACAAGAGACCCAGTACTTC.

For the CDR3, the DNA is TGCGCCAGCAGCCAAGCACCAGCAAGGGGCACTGAAGCTTTCTTT. Translating it yields CASSQAPARGTEAFF. The chain recombines TRBV4-1 with TRBJ1-1, with D possibly TRBD1 on 5 matching bases. The CDR3 runs 15 residues. Germline CDR1 and CDR2: MGHRA and YSYEKL. Trimming cost V 1 base and J 4 bases, with 13 bases left between them.

The V gene is TRBV28, the J gene TRBJ2-5, with D uncertain. CDR3 length: 13 residues. CDR1 and CDR2 (germline): MDHEN, SYDVKM. V shed 7 bases and J shed 7 bases, with 16 bases lying between them. CDR3: CASTSETRRTQYF. The CDR3, as DNA: TGTGCCAGCACCTCGGAGACCCGGAGGACCCAGTACTTC.

There are many counts of this clone. V is TRBV5-4 and J is TRBJ2-6, with 9 nucleotides matching TRBD2. J was trimmed by 0 bases and V by 2 bases; bases with no gene match: 3. In germline, CDR1 is SGHNT, CDR2 YYREEE (reference sequence). The CDR3 contains 17 residues. The CDR3 is CASSFGTSSSGANVLTF. The CDR3 nucleotides read TGTGCCAGCAGCTTCGGGACTAGCAGCTCTGGGGCCAACGTCCTGACTTTC.

V gene TRBV19 combines with J gene TRBJ1-2, with TRBD1 matching 7 bases. Per the germline V gene, CDR1 is LNHDA and CDR2 is SQIVND (reference sequence). V lost 4 bases and J lost 3; bases outside the gene matches: 8. CDR3 length: 15 residues. CDR3 sequence (DNA): TGTGCCAGTAGTACGACAGGGTTCGGTTACTATGGCTACACCTTC. It translates to CASSTTGFGYYGYTF.

The gene calls are TRBV19 and TRBJ2-7; 8 bases fit TRBD1. Germline CDR1 LNHDA, CDR2 SQIVND (reference sequence). Unmatched junction bases numbered 5, after V lost 5 bases and J lost 5 bases. The CDR3 loop spans 13 amino acids. CDR3 coding DNA: TGTGCCAGTAGTGACAGGGGACGAGACGAGCAGTACTTC. Translation gives CASSDRGRDEQYF.

In DNA, the CDR3 is TGTGCCAGCAGCCAAGATGCCGCTAGCGAGGAGACCCAGTACTTC. Amino acid sequence: CASSQDAASEETQYF. V is TRBV14 and J is TRBJ2-5, with a tentative D call TRBD2 (6 bases). V was shortened by 0 bases and J by 5 bases, with 13 bases between the two germline ends. From germline, CDR1 is SGHDN and CDR2 FVKESK. CDR3 length equals 15 residues.

This chain's CDR3 is CASSAYDFYEQYF. CDR3 bases: TGTGCCAGCAGTGCTTACGACTTTTACGAGCAGTACTTC. The chain links TRBV2 to TRBJ2-7; no definite D call. The V end was cut by 4 bases, the J end by 4 bases, with 11 bases between. The CDR3 is 13 residues long. Germline V gene sequence: CDR1 SNHLY, CDR2 FYNNEI.

The V and J genes are TRBV9 and TRBJ2-7, with 14 bases lining up with TRBD2. Trimming cost V 0 bases and J 6 bases; bases outside gene matches: 8. The V gene's germline CDR1 is SGDLS and CDR2 YYNGEE. There are 17 residues in the CDR3. CDR3 bases: TGTGCCAGCAGCGTAGGGAGTGGGGGACTAGCGGGAGTCGAGCAGTACTTC. Encoded protein: CASSVGSGGLAGVEQYF.

This chain uses TRBV6-4 with TRBJ2-3; 11 positions match TRBD2. The CDR3 has 16 residues. V lost 3 bases and J lost 1; bases outside the gene matches: 3. Germline CDR1 MRHNA, CDR2 SNTAGT. The CDR3 loop reads CASSEALAGGTDTQYF. CDR3 in DNA: TGTGCCAGCAGTGAAGCACTAGCGGGGGGCACAGATACGCAGTATTTT.

The genes are TRBV5-1 and TRBJ2-3; 7 nucleotides line up with TRBD1. The CDR3 runs 15 residues. Germline V gives CDR1 SGHRS, CDR2 YFSETQ. V was clipped by 2 bases and J by 0 bases; unmatched bases: 3. As DNA, the CDR3 is TGCGCCAGCAGCTTCGACAGGGCAAGCACAGATACGCAGTATTTT. Encoded protein: CASSFDRASTDTQYF.

The chain uses TRBV5-6 and TRBJ2-7; 8 positions match TRBD2. The CDR3 runs to 16 residues. Germline lookup yields CDR1 SGHDT and CDR2 YYEEEE. The J segment lost 2 bases and the V segment lost 4 bases, leaving 11 bases of the junction unmatched. CDR3 nucleotide sequence: TGTGCCAGCAGCCGGGAGCGGGGGTTTCGCCCCTACGAGCAGTACTTC. The encoded protein is CASSRERGFRPYEQYF.

This chain joins TRBV27 and TRBJ2-7; no clear D. CDR3 length: 15 amino acids. The V and J ends lost 2 bases and 3 bases respectively, with 14 bases between them. Germline CDR1 and CDR2: MNHEY and SMNVEV (reference sequence). In nucleotides, the CDR3 is TGTGCCAGCAGTTTAGATTACAGCTCATTCTACGAGCAGTACTTC. Its translation is CASSLDYSSFYEQYF.

The chain recombines TRBV7-8 with TRBJ2-7; 7 nucleotides align to TRBD2. V shed 3 bases, J shed 0 bases, and the junction held 8 bases outside the gene matches. Germline loops: CDR1 SGHVS, CDR2 FQNEAQ. This CDR3 has 16 amino acids. DNA of the CDR3: TGTGCCAGCAGCTTGTTGAGCGGGGAGAGCTCCTACGAGCAGTACTTC. Protein product: CASSLLSGESSYEQYF.

This clone was picked up one time. This chain connects TRBV9 to TRBJ2-1; 12 bases are shared with TRBD2. CDR1 and CDR2 from the germline V gene are SGDLS and YYNGEE. This CDR3 comprises 16 residues. With V trimmed by 0 bases and J by 6 bases, 4 bases remained unmatched. CDR3 in amino acids: CASSVAGTSGSNEQFF. The CDR3 region has the DNA TGTGCCAGCAGCGTAGCCGGGACTAGCGGGTCCAATGAGCAGTTCTTC.

The V call is TRBV19, the J call TRBJ1-1; TRBD1 matches 7 bases. The CDR3 contains 17 residues. Germline V lookup: CDR1 LNHDA, CDR2 SQIVND (reference sequence). V lost 3 bases to trimming and J lost 3 bases; unmatched junction nucleotides: 13. As DNA, the CDR3 is TGTGCCAGTAGTATTCATCCGGGACAGACATACTACACTGAAGCTTTCTTT. Protein sequence: CASSIHPGQTYYTEAFF.

This clone was recorded only once. This chain uses TRBV23-1 with TRBJ1-2; 8 bases align to TRBD1. TRBV23-1 is annotated as an ORF whose role is uncertain. The CDR3 length is 15 residues. V lost 2 bases and J lost 2; bases outside the gene matches: 4. The CDR3 DNA follows: TGCGCCAGCAGTCAAGTGGACAGGGCGAACTATGGCTACACCTTC. As protein: CASSQVDRANYGYTF.

The V call is TRBV15, the J call TRBJ1-5, with 9 bases matching TRBD1. In germline, CDR1 is LNHNV, CDR2 YYDKDF (reference sequence). The CDR3 loop spans 16 amino acids. V dropped 0 bases and J dropped 11; count of bases not matched to a gene: 11. The CDR3 loop reads CATSREETGGVESQHF. The CDR3 nucleotides are TGTGCCACCAGCAGAGAAGAGACAGGGGGAGTGGAGTCCCAGCATTTT.

The gene calls are TRBV6-5 and TRBJ1-1; 8 nucleotides agree with TRBD1. CDR1 and CDR2 (germline): MNHEY, SVGAGI. There are 13 residues in the CDR3. The CDR3 DNA follows: TGTGGGACAGGGAATGATCCGAACACTGAAGCTTTCTTT. Protein product: CGTGNDPNTEAFF.